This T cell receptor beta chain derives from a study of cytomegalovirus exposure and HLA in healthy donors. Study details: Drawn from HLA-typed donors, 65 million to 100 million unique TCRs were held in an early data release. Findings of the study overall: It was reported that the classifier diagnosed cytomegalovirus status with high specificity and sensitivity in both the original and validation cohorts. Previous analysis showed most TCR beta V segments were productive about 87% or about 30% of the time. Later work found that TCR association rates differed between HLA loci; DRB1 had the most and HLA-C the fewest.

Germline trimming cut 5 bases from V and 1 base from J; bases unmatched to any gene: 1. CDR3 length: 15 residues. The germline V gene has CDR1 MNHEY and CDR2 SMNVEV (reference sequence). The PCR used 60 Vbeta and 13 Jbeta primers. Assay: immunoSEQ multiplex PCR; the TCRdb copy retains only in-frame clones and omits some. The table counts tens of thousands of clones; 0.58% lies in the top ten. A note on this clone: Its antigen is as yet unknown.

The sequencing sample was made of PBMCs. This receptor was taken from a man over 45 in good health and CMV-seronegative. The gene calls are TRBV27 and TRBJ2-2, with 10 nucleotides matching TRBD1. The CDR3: CASSDRGQNTGELFF. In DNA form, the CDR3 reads TGTGCCAGCAGTGACAGGGGGCAGAACACCGGGGAGCTGTTTTTT.